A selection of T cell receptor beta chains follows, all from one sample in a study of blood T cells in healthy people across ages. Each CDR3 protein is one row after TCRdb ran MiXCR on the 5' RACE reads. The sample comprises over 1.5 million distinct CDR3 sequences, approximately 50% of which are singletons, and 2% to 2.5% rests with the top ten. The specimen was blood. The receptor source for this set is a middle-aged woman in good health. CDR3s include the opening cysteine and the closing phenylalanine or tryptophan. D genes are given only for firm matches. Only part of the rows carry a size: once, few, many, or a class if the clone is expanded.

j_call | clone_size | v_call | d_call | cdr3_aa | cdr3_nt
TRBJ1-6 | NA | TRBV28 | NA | CASNQYDRSSRNSPLHF | TGTGCCAGCAATCAATACGACAGGTCGAGCAGAAATTCACCCCTCCACTTT
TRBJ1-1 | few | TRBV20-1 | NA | CSAQRNTEAFF | TGCAGTGCTCAGCGGAACACTGAAGCTTTCTTT
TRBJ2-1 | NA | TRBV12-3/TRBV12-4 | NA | CASSAGSMVPNEQFF | TGTGCCAGCAGTGCGGGGTCAATGGTTCCGAACGAGCAGTTCTTC
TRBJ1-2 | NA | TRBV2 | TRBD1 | CASSVDRGRMLYGYTF | TGTGCCAGCAGTGTGGACAGGGGGCGTATGCTTTATGGCTACACCTTC
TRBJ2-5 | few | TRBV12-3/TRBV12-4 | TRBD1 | CASSDRGKVETQYF | TGTGCCAGCAGTGACAGGGGGAAGGTAGAGACCCAGTACTTC
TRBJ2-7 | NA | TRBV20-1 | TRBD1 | CSAPGQAAYEQYF | TGCAGTGCACCGGGACAGGCCGCCTACGAGCAGTACTTC
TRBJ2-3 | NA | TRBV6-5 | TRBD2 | CASRRAGGAPDTQYF | TGTGCCTCCCGAAGGGCCGGGGGGGCACCAGATACGCAGTATTTT
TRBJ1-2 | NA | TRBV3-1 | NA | CASSPGGAASYGYTF | TGTGCCAGCAGCCCCGGCGGTGCGGCGTCCTATGGCTACACCTTC
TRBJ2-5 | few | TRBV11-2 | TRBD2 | CASSLSRGGLETQYF | TGTGCCAGCAGCTTAAGCCGGGGGGGGCTAGAGACCCAGTACTTC
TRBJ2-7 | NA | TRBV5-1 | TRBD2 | CASSLVALGGGSYEQYF | TGCGCCAGCAGCCTGGTTGCCCTTGGCGGGGGGTCCTACGAGCAGTACTTC
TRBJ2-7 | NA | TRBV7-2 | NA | CASSFSSPYNEQYF | TGTGCCAGCAGCTTCAGTAGCCCCTACAATGAGCAGTACTTC
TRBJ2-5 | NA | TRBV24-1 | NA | CATRPAYQETQYF | TGTGCCACCCGTCCGGCATACCAAGAGACCCAGTACTTC
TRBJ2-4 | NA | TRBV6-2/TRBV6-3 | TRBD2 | CASNQGEGNIQYF | TGTGCCAGCAACCAAGGGGAGGGAAACATTCAGTACTTC
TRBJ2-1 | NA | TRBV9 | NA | CASSGAIDNKQFF | TGTGCCAGCAGCGGGGCCATCGACAATAAGCAGTTCTTC
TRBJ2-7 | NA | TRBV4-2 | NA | CASSQDADARTYEQYF | TGTGCCAGCAGCCAAGATGCCGATGCAAGGACCTACGAGCAGTACTTC
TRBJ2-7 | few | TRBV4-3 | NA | CASSQELASYEQYF | TGCGCCAGCAGCCAAGAACTCGCGTCCTACGAGCAGTACTTC
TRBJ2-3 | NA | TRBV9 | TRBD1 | CASSARQGAETDTQYF | TGTGCCAGCAGCGCTCGACAGGGGGCTGAAACAGATACGCAGTATTTT
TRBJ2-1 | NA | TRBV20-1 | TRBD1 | CSAILAGGQFF | TGCAGTGCTATCCTGGCAGGGGGGCAGTTCTTC
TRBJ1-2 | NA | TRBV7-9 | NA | CASRPGASNYGYTF | TGTGCCAGCAGGCCAGGGGCTTCTAACTATGGCTACACCTTC
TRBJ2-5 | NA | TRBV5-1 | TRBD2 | CASSLGTSGNLETQYF | TGCGCCAGCAGCCTGGGGACTAGCGGAAATCTAGAGACCCAGTACTTC
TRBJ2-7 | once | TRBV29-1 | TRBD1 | CSVRDSSEEQYF | TGCAGCGTTAGGGACAGTTCGGAAGAGCAGTACTTC
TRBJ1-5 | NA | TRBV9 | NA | CASSVLSNQPRHF | TGTGCCAGCAGCGTCCTTAGCAATCAGCCCCGGCATTTT
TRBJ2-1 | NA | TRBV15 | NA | CATSRDLLVAEQFF | TGTGCCACCAGCAGAGATCTTTTGGTGGCTGAGCAGTTCTTC
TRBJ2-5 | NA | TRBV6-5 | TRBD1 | CASGGTGDISLETQYF | TGTGCCAGCGGCGGGACAGGGGACATCTCCCTCGAGACCCAGTACTTC
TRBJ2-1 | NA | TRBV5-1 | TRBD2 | CASSLLAAGGHNEQFF | TGCGCCAGCAGCTTATTAGCCGCGGGGGGCCACAATGAGCAGTTCTTC
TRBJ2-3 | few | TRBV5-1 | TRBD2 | CASRFLAGDTDTQYF | TGCGCCAGCAGGTTTCTAGCGGGGGACACAGATACGCAGTATTTT
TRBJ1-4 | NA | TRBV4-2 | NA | CASSQGGVNEKLFF | TGTGCCAGCAGCCAAGGAGGCGTTAATGAAAAACTGTTTTTT
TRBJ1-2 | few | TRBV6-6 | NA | CASNLYYGYTF | TGTGCCAGCAACCTTTACTATGGCTACACCTTC
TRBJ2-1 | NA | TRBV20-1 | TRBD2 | CSGQAGGLDEQFF | TGCAGTGGGCAAGCGGGGGGGCTCGATGAGCAGTTCTTC
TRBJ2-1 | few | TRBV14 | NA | CASSQDWGKGQFF | TGTGCCAGCAGCCAAGATTGGGGTAAAGGGCAGTTCTTC
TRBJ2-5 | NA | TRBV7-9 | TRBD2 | CASSQALAGQETQYF | TGTGCCAGCAGCCAAGCCCTAGCGGGGCAAGAGACCCAGTACTTC
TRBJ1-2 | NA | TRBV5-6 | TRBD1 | CASRSRGRGYGYTF | TGTGCCAGCAGGTCCAGGGGGCGCGGCTATGGCTACACCTTC
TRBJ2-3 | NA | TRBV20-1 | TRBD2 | CSARSGGATDTQYF | TGCAGTGCTAGAAGCGGGGGGGCCACAGATACGCAGTATTTT
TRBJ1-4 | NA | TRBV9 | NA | CASSALDGDRLFF | TGTGCCAGCAGCGCCCTTGACGGAGACCGTCTGTTTTTT
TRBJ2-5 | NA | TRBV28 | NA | CASSLTSTGGAEETQYF | TGTGCCAGCAGTTTAACCAGCACTGGGGGGGCGGAGGAGACCCAGTACTTC
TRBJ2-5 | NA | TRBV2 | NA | CASSERTQYF | TGTGCCAGCAGTGAGAGAACCCAGTACTTC
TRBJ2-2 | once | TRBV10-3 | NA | CAISEEENPGELFF | TGTGCCATCAGTGAGGAGGAGAACCCCGGGGAGCTGTTTTTT
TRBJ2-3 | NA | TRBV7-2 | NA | CASSLVAREIGDTQYF | TGTGCCAGCAGCTTAGTTGCCAGGGAGATCGGAGATACGCAGTATTTT
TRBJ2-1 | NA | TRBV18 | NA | CASSLPGGISYNEQFF | TGTGCCAGCTCACTCCCAGGGGGGATCTCCTACAATGAGCAGTTCTTC
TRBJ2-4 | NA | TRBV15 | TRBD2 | CATAGTSGGANIQYF | TGTGCCACCGCCGGGACTAGCGGGGGGGCGAACATTCAGTACTTC
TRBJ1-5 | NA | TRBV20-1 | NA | CSAPRGVEPWNQPQHF | TGCAGTGCCCCCCGGGGGGTCGAGCCTTGGAATCAGCCCCAGCATTTT
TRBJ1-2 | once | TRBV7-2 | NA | CASSRDSGGDGYTF | TGTGCCAGCAGTCGGGACTCCGGGGGTGATGGCTACACCTTC
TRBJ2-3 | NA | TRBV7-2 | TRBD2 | CASSSRPTSGGTDTQYF | TGTGCCAGCAGCTCCCGACCGACTAGCGGGGGCACAGATACGCAGTATTTT
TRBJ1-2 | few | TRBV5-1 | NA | CASSLVGTYTF | TGCGCCAGCAGCTTGGTGGGGACCTACACCTTC
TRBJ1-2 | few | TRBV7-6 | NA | CASSLTGFGQGSGYTF | TGTGCCAGCAGCTTAACGGGATTCGGGCAGGGGTCTGGCTACACCTTC
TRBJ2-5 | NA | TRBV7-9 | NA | CASSLMAGAQETQYF | TGTGCCAGCAGCTTAATGGCGGGGGCCCAAGAGACCCAGTACTTC
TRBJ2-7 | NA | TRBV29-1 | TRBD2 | CSVVWTSRREQYF | TGCAGCGTTGTGTGGACTAGCAGAAGGGAGCAGTACTTC
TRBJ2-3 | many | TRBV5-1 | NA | CASSWTSTDTQYF | TGTGCCAGCAGCTGGACTAGCACAGATACGCAGTATTTT
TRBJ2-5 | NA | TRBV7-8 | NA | CASSRSVGRLADQETQYF | TGTGCCAGCTCCAGATCCGTAGGGAGGCTGGCGGATCAAGAGACCCAGTACTTC
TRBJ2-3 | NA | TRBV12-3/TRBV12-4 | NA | CASRDSAVEDTQYF | TGTGCCAGCAGAGACAGTGCTGTAGAAGATACGCAGTATTTT
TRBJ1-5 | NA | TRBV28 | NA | CASSFPGPNQPQHF | TGTGCCAGCAGTTTCCCGGGGCCGAATCAGCCCCAGCATTTT
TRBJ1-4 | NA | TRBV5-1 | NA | CASSSGLTNEKLFF | TGTGCCAGCAGCTCTGGACTTACTAATGAAAAACTGTTTTTT
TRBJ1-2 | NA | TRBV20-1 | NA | CSARSQGNDYGYTF | TGCAGTGCTAGGTCACAGGGTAATGACTATGGCTACACCTTC
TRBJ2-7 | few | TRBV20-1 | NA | CSAPVVDEQYF | TGCAGTGCTCCGGTTGTAGACGAGCAGTACTTC
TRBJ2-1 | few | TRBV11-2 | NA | CASSLVGVHEQFF | TGTGCCAGCAGCTTAGTGGGGGTTCATGAGCAGTTCTTC
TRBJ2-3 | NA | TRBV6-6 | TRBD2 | CASRTGGRGTDTQYF | TGTGCCAGCAGGACGGGGGGGCGCGGCACAGATACGCAGTATTTT
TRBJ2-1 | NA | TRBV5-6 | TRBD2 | CASTSGGFNEQFF | TGTGCTTCCACTAGCGGGGGGTTCAATGAGCAGTTCTTC
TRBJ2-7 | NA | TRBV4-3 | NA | CASSQVGFRQGACEQYF | TGCGCCAGCAGCCAAGTGGGTTTCCGGCAGGGAGCTTGCGAGCAGTACTTC
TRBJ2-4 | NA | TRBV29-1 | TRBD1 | CSPRDRVAKNIQYF | TGCAGCCCCAGAGACAGGGTGGCCAAAAACATTCAGTACTTC